The following is a T cell receptor (beta chain) sequence with its context. CDR1 and CDR2 from the germline V gene are MNHEY and SMNVEV (reference sequence). The CDR3 totals 14 residues. Trimming shortened V by 10 bases and J by 10 bases, and 23 bases separated the two germline ends. This record belongs to a study of blood T cell repertoires in COVID-19. Sequenced by immunoSEQ multiplex PCR; TCRdb stores in-frame clones only, minus some. The sample lists 150,000 to 200,000 clones, about nine tenths occurring once. This chain connects TRBV27 to TRBJ2-1; the D gene is possibly TRBD1 (5 bases). The sequence was obtained from a man aged 35-49 years with acute or convalescent COVID-19. Sequenced input: peripheral blood. The CDR3 sequence: CATTRGAGRREQFF. CDR3 DNA: TGTGCCACTACAAGGGGCGCAGGGCGGCGAGAGCAGTTCTTC.